This TCR beta chain was captured in a study of cytomegalovirus exposure and HLA in healthy donors. Study-wide results and limits: Near-uniform donor sequencing depth was presumed by presence/absence analyses.

In the PCR, 60 Vbeta and 13 Jbeta primers were used. TCRdb's copy holds only in-frame clones and misses some; the assay was immunoSEQ multiplex PCR. The sample has about 260,000 clones, about four fifths seen once. Remarks on this clone: The antigen is undetermined.

The sequence came from a woman aged 40 to 50 in good health and CMV-seropositive. The source material was PBMCs.

CDR3 amino acids: CASSPIGGTEAFF. In DNA, the CDR3 is TGTGCCAGCTCACCAATCGGTGGCACTGAAGCTTTCTTT. The J gene is TRBJ1-1, the V gene TRBV18; D is ambiguous. CDR1 is KGHSH and CDR2 is LQKENI in the germline V gene. There are 13 residues in the CDR3. The V gene lost 2 bases and the J gene lost 4 bases, with 8 bases spanning the gap.